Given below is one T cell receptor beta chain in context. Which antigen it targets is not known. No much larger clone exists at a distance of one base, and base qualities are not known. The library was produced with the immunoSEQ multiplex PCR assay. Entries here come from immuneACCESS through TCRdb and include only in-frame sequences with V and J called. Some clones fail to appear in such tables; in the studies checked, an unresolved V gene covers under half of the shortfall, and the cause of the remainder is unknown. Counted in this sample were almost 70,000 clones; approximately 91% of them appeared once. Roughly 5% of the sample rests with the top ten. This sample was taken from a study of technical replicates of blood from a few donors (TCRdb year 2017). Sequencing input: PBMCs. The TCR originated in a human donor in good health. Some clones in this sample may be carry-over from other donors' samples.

For the CDR3, the sequence is CASSTGLAKNIQYF. The DNA is TGTGCCAGTTCTACAGGGCTAGCCAAAAACATTCAGTACTTC. This receptor chain uses TRBV9 and TRBJ2-4, and perhaps TRBD1 as D gene, on 6 matching bases. The CDR1 and CDR2 encoded by the germline V gene are SGDLS and YYNGEE. The CDR3 starts with the cysteine, ends with the phenylalanine, and has 14 residues. Only the CDR3 DNA stays, 42 bases, in frame from base 1. V drops 8 bases and J drops 0 bases, leaving 12 bases in between.